This T cell receptor beta chain was identified in a study of T cells after yellow fever vaccination (dated by TCRdb to the late 2010s). For the wider study: The SMART-Seq v4 Ultra Low Input RNA kit was used to prepare libraries from fractions with low cell numbers. To track T-cell clones before and after primary and booster YFV17D yellow fever vaccination, bulk TCR alpha and beta repertoires were sequenced longitudinally. Two healthy male donors, one aged 18 to 30 and one aged 30 to 40 years, were included in the cohort. Blood samples were taken at several timepoints before and after primary and secondary immunization, and bulk PBMC replicates and cell subsets were isolated.

On the study overall, not on this receptor specifically: Because only two donors were included in the study, the extent to which the findings can be generalized is limited. Compared with the primary T-cell response, the secondary T-cell response was faster but weaker, reaching its peak on day 5 rather than on day 15. Most clones expanded after primary vaccination were re-detected after the booster (almost 97% of CD4 and around 88% of CD8), suggesting broad memory maintenance. Computational filtering was needed because FACS-sorted repertoires could contain abundant contaminating clonotypes from the bulk population. A small share of clonotypes was detected in both CD4 and CD8 compartments, with the overlap likely arising from convergent recombination.

Synthesis of TCR cDNA relied on 5'RACE template switching, a step that introduced a universal primer site along with unique molecular identifiers. cDNA synthesis was primed from both the TCR alpha and TCR beta constant segments. Libraries were amplified in two PCR steps, with sample barcodes and sequencing adapters added in the second step. Sequencing of libraries was done on Illumina HiSeq 2500 (2x100 bp) or NovaSeq (2x150 bp). The original pipeline was this. MIGEC handled demultiplexing of reads and collapsing into UMI consensus sequences, while MiXCR performed V(D)J alignment. Clonotypes responding to the vaccine were identified with edgeR on replicate PBMC samples, with the criteria of FDR below 0.01 and a log2 fold change above 5 up to day 15. CD4 or CD8 identity was assigned to each bulk clonotype according to whether the clonotype was present at higher abundance in the sequenced CD4 repertoire or the sequenced CD8 repertoire. Through fastp at Q25 and MiXCR, TCRdb rebuilt clones from the public reads, retaining in-frame beta chains. Entries that share a CDR3 protein sequence are merged under the most common genes and DNA. TCRdb, not the authors, supplied the V and J calls. The sample data list hundreds of thousands of distinct CDR3 sequences, and approximately 8% of these were observed just once. The top ten constitute roughly a sixth of the sample.

This clonotype was seen a handful of times. The antigen it binds to is not known. Base-call qualities are not available, and no considerably larger clone is one nucleotide away. Taken from cysteine to phenylalanine, the CDR3 has 14 residues. Left in the record is the CDR3 DNA by itself, 42 bases read in frame from the first base. The germline V gene encodes CDR1 DFQATT and CDR2 SNEGSKA (reference sequence). From V the trimming removes 6 bases and from J it removes 3 bases, while the gene matches leave 5 bases of the junction unaccounted for. The treatment or condition tag for this specimen amounts to: live attenuated yellow fever vaccine strain. At each blood-draw timepoint, two biological replicates of bulk PBMCs were collected. A standard Ficoll-Paque protocol was used to isolate PBMCs from peripheral blood. TriZol was used to extract RNA from bulk PBMCs, CD4 and CD8 fractions, and dextramer-positive and dextramer-negative fractions.

The source is a man aged 18 to 30 who received the YFV17D yellow fever vaccine. The material sequenced was PBMCs, taken approximately 47 days after the first yellow fever vaccination. The chain is encoded by TRBV20-1 joined to TRBJ2-1, with 10 bases aligning to TRBD2. CDR3 loop: CSAQIAGGYNEQFF. The base sequence is TGCAGTGCCCAGATAGCGGGGGGCTACAATGAGCAGTTCTTC.